This TCR beta chain is from a study of T cells in Graves' hyperthyroidism and ophthalmopathy. Template material for amplifying TCR beta CDR3 regions consisted of RNA transcripts. The primer set for the first-round RT-PCR of the TCR CDR3 was HTBI. TCRdb re-derived calls from the multiplex PCR reads in MiXCR, one entry per CDR3 protein. The profile shows around 350,000 distinct CDR3 sequences, 17% of them singletons. This clonotype was picked up a small number of times. The CDR3 loop spans 15 amino acids. Germline loops: CDR1 SQVTM, CDR2 ANQGSEA. V was pared by 4 bases and J by 7 bases, with 21 bases between.

J is TRBJ2-3 and V is TRBV29-1; the D gene is possibly TRBD1 (6 bases). The sequenced sample was blood. The receptor's source is a young woman with Graves' hyperthyroidism that later progressed to Graves' ophthalmopathy. Here the CDR3 DNA reads TGCAGCGTTGTTGGCAGGGGATTAACCCCAAATACGCAGTATTTT. It yields the protein CSVVGRGLTPNTQYF.